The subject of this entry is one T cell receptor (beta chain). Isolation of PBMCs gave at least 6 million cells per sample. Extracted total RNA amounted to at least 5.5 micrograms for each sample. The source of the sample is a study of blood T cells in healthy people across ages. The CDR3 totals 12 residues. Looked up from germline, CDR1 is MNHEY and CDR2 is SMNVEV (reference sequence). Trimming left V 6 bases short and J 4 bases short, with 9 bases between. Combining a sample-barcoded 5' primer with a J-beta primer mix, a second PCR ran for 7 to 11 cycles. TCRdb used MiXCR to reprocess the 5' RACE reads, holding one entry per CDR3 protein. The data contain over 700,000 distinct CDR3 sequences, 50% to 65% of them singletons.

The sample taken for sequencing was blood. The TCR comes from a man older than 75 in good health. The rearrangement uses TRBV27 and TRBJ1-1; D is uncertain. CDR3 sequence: CASSPGVTEAFF. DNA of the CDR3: TGTGCCAGCAGCCCCGGGGTCACTGAAGCTTTCTTT.